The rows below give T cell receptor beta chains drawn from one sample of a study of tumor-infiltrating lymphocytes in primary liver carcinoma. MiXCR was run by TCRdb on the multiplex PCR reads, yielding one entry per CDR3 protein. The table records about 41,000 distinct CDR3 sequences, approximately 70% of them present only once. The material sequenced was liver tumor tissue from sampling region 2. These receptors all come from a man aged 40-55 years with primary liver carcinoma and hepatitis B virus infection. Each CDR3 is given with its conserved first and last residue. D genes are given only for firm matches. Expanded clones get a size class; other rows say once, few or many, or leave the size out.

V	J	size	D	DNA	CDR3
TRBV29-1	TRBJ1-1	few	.	TGCATTGTGCTCGACTGGAAGAACACTGAAGCTTTCTTT	CIVLDWKNTEAFF
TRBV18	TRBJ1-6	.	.	TGTGCCAGCTCACCACCCAGCCGGGGAAGTAATCCACCCCTCCACTTT	CASSPPSRGSNPPLHF
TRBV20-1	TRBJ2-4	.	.	TGCAGTGCTAGCCTCGGGGGAAGGGGAACGTACTTC	CSASLGGRGTYF
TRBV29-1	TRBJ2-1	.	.	TGCTGCGTTGCGACCAGTGGGGGTGAGCAGTTCTTC	CCVATSGGEQFF
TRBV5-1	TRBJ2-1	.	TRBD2	TGCGCCAGCTCTCTTCTAGCGGGAGGATATAAGCAGTTCTTC	CASSLLAGGYKQFF
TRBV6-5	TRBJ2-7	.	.	TGTCCCAGTAGTTACACCCCAGGGGACTCCTACGAGCAGTACTTC	CPSSYTPGDSYEQYF
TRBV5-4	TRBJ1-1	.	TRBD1	TGTCTCAGCAGCTTGCGACAGGGCGGGGATACTGAAGCTTTCTTT	CLSSLRQGGDTEAFF
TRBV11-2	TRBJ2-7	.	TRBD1	TGTGCCAGGAGCTTACAATGGACAGGGGAAAACGCGCAGTACTTC	CARSLQWTGENAQYF
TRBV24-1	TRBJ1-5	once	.	TGTGTCACCTGTGGTGCATATAGCAATCAGCCCCAGCATTTT	CVTCGAYSNQPQHF
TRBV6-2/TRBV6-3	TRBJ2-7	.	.	TGTGTCAGCGCCCGCAATTTCGGGACACAAGGAGCCTACGAGCAGTACTTC	CVSARNFGTQGAYEQYF
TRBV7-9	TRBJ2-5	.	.	TGTGCCAGCAGCTTAATAGGGACTTCGGAGGCCAAGTACTTC	CASSLIGTSEAKYF
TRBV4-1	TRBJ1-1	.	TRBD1	TGCGCCAGCAGCCAAGATTGGACAGGGACGAACACTTACTCTTTCTTT	CASSQDWTGTNTYSFF
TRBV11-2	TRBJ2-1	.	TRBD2	TGTGCCTGCTGCCTTCCCCGGACTAGCGCCTACAATGAGCAGTTCTTC	CACCLPRTSAYNEQFF
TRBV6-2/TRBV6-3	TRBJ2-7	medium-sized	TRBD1	TGTGCCGGCAGCCCTACAGGGGCCTACGAGCAGTACTTC	CAGSPTGAYEQYF
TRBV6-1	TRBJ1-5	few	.	TGTGCCAGTAGTGAGGCGAAGGAAAAAGCGCCCCAGCATTTT	CASSEAKEKAPQHF
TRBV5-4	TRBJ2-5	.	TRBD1	TGTGCCAGCAGCTTTAACAGGGGGCAAGAGAGCCAATACTTC	CASSFNRGQESQYF
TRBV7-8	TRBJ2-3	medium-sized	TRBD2	TGTGCCAGCAGCTTGGGACTAGCGGGAGAGAATACGCAGTATTTT	CASSLGLAGENTQYF